This TCR beta chain was identified in a study of OX40 agonist ivuxolimab in advanced cancers. The CDR3 is 13 amino acids. V was cut by 1 base and J by 2 bases, with 6 bases left in between. Germline-derived CDR1 and CDR2 are SGHKS and YYEKEE (reference sequence). In this sample, this clone turned up once. Only in-frame clones appear in the TCRdb table, and some are missing; sequencing was by immunoSEQ multiplex PCR. This table has around 61,000 clones, approximately 80% appearing once. This sequence was found in an adult with an advanced solid tumor such as melanoma, head and neck, liver or kidney cancer. The rearrangement links TRBV5-5 to TRBJ2-5; D unresolved. The sequencing here drew on CD4+ or CD8+ T cells sorted from blood, taken in a trial of the OX40 agonist ivuxolimab. The CDR3 DNA follows: TGTGCCAGCAGCTTGACTATACAAGAGACCCAGTACTTC. As protein: CASSLTIQETQYF. The entire variable domain, with the rest obtained from reference TRBV5-5 and TRBJ2-5, is as follows: DAGVTQSPTHLIKTRGQQVTLRCSPISGHKSVSWYQQVLGQGPQFIFQYYEKEERGRGNFPDRFSARQFPNYSSELNVNALLLGDSALYLCASSLTIQETQYFGPGTRLLVL.